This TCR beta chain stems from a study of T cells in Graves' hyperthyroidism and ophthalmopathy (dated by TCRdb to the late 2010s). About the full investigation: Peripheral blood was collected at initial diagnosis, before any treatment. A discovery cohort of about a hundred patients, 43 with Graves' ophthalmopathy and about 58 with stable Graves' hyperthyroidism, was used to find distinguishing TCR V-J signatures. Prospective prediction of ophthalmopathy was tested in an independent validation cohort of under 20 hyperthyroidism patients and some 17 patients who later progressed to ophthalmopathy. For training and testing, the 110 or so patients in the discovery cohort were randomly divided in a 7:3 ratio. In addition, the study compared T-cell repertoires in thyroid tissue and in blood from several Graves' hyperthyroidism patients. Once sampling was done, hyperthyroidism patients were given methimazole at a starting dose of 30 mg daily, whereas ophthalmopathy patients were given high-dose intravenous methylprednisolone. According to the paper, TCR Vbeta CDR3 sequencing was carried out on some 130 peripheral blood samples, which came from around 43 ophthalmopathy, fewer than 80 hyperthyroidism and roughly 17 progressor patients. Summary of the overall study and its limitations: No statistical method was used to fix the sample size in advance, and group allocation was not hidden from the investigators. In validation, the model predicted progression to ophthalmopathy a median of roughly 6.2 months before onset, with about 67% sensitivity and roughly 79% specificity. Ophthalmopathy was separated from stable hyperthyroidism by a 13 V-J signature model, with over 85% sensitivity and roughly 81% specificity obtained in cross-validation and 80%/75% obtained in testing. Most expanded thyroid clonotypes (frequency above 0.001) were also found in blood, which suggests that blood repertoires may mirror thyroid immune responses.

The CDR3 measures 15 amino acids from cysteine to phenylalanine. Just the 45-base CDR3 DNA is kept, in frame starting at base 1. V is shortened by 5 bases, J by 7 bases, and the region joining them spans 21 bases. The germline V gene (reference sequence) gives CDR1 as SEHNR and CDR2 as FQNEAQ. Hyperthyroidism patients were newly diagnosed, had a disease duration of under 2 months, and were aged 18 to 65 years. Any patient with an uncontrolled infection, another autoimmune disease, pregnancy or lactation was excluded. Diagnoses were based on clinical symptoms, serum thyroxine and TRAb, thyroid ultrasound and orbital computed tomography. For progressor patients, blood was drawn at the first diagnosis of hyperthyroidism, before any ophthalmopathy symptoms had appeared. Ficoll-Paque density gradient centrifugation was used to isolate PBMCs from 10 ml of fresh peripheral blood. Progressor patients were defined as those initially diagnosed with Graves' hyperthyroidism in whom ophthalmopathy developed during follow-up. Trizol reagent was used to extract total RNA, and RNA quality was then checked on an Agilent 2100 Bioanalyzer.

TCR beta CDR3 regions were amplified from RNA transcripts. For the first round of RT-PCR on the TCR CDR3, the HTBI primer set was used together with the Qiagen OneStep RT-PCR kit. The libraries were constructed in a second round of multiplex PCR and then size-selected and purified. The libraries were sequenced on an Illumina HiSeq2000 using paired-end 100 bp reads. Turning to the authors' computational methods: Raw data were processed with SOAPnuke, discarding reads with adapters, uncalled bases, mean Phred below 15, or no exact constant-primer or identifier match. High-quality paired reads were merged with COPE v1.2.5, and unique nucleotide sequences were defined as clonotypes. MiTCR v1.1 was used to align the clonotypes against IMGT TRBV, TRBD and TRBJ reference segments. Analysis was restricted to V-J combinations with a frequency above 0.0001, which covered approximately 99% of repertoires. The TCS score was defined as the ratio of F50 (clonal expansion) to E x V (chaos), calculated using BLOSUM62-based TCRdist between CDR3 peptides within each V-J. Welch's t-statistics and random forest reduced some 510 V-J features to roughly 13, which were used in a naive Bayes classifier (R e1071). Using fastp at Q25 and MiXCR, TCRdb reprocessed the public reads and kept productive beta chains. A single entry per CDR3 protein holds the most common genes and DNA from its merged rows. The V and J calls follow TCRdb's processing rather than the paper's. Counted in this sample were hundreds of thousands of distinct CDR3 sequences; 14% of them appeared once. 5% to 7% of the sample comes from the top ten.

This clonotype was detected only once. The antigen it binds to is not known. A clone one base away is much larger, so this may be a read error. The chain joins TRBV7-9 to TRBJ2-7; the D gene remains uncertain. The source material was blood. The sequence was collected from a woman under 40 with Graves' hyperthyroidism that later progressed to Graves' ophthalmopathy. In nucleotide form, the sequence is TGTGCCAGCAGCCCAGAGTGGGTTCCGGCGGATGAGCAGTACTTC. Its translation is CASSPEWVPADEQYF.